This T cell receptor beta chain was recorded in a study of T cell changes during pregnancy in multiple sclerosis. Only in-frame clones appear in the TCRdb table, and some are missing; sequencing was by immunoSEQ multiplex PCR. The sample yields fewer than 140,000 clones, about 90% seen once. The trim removed 4 bases at V and 1 base at J, leaving 10 bases unmatched. Looked up from germline, CDR1 is SGDLS and CDR2 is YYNGEE. CDR3 size: 17 residues. This clone was seen a single time. The sequence was collected from a female donor with multiple sclerosis, enrolled in a pregnancy study. Material: peripheral blood, obtained before pregnancy. This chain uses TRBV9 with TRBJ2-2; 7 positions match TRBD2. The CDR3 loop is CASSIPSAGKNTGELFF. The CDR3 coding sequence is TGTGCCAGCAGCATACCATCAGCGGGAAAGAACACCGGGGAGCTGTTTTTT.